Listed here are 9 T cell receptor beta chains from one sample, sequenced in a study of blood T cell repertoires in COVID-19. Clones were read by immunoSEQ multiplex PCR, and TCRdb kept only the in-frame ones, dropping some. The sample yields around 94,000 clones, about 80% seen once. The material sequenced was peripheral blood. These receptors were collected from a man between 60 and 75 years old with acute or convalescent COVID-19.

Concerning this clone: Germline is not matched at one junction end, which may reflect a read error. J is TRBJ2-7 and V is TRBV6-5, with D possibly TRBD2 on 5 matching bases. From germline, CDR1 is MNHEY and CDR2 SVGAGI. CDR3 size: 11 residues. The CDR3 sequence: CASRAMDGADF. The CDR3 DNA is TGTGCCAGCAGAGCAATGGACGGAGCGGACTTC.

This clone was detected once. This chain's CDR3 is CASSFTGSSDGYTF. CDR3 bases: TGTGCCAGCAGCTTTACAGGAAGCTCAGATGGCTACACCTTC. This chain connects TRBV5-4 to TRBJ1-2; weak D call: TRBD1 (5 bases). V was clipped by 2 bases and J by 6 bases, with 14 bases between them. Germline values: CDR1 SGHNT, CDR2 YYREEE (reference sequence). This CDR3 is built from 14 residues.

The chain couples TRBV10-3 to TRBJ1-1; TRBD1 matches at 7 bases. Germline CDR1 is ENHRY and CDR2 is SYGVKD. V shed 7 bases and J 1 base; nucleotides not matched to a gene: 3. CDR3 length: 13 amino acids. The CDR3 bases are TGTGCCATCAATGACAGGGCGAACACTGAAGCTTTCTTT. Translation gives CAINDRANTEAFF.

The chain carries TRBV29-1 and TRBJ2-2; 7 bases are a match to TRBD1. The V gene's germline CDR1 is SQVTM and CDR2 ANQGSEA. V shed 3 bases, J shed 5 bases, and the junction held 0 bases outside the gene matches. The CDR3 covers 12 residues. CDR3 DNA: TGCAGCGTTGACAGGGGGACCGGGGAGCTGTTTTTT. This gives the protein CSVDRGTGELFF.

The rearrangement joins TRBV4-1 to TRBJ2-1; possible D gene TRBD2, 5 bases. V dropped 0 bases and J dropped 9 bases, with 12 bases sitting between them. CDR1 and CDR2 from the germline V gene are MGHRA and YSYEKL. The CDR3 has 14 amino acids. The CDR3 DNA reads TGCGCCAGCAGCCAAGATCGGCCCGGAGGTGAGCAGTTCTTC. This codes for CASSQDRPGGEQFF.

The CDR3 bases are TGTGCCAGCAGTCCTAGCGGGGGGGCCCACGAGCAGTACTTC. Amino acid sequence: CASSPSGGAHEQYF. The chain joins TRBV2 to TRBJ2-7; 12 bases match TRBD2. After removal of 5 bases from V and 5 bases from J, the junction contained 4 bases not matched to a gene. Germline CDR1 SNHLY, CDR2 FYNNEI. The CDR3 extends over 14 amino acids.

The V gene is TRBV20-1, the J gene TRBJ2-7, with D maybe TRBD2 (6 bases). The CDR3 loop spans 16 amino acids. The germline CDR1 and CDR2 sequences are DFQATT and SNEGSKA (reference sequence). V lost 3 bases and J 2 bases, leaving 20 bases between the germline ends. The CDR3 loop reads CSASGGSLGLTYEQYF. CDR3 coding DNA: TGCAGTGCTAGTGGAGGGTCTTTGGGTCTAACCTACGAGCAGTACTTC.

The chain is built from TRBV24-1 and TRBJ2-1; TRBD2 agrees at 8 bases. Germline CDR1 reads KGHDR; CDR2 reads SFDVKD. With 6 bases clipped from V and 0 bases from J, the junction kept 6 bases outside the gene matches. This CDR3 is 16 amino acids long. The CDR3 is CATSMTGGLSYNEQFF. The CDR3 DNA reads TGTGCCACCAGTATGACGGGGGGGCTCTCCTACAATGAGCAGTTCTTC.

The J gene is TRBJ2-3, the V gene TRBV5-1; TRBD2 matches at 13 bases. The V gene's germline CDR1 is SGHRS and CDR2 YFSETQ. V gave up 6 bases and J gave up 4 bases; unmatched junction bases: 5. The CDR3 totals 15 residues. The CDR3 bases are TGCGCCAGCACCGGGACTAGCGGGGTTGCAGATACGCAGTATTTT. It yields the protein CASTGTSGVADTQYF.